The clone carrying this T cell receptor (beta chain) has only a few counts. The antigen is unknown. The entry originates in a study of long-term antiretroviral therapy in people with HIV. Broader study findings: Blood was collected between about 2003 and 2018, possibly under older ART regimens.

immunoSEQ v3.0 was run at survey level. TCRdb's copy holds only in-frame clones and misses some; the assay was immunoSEQ multiplex PCR. The sample comprises over 25,000 clones, roughly 82% of which are singletons, and roughly a tenth rests with the top ten. The CDR3 is 12 amino acids. Trimming pared 4 bases from V and 8 bases from J, leaving 10 bases between. CDR1 is SGHNT and CDR2 is YYREEE in the germline V gene (reference sequence). This TCR was recovered from a man aged 18 to 30 with HIV. The material sequenced was unsorted PBMCs, taken 0.8 years before starting antiretroviral therapy. The J gene is TRBJ2-1, the V gene TRBV5-4; no clear D. The chain's CDR3 is CASSPTADEQFF. As DNA, the CDR3 is TGTGCCAGCAGCCCCACGGCGGATGAGCAGTTCTTC.